The clone carrying this T cell receptor beta chain was observed at least ten times. The target antigen is unknown. Each CDR3 protein is one row after TCRdb ran MiXCR on the 5' RACE reads. The sample carries about 720,000 distinct CDR3 sequences, 8.6% recorded once. The sample is drawn from a study of identical twins. General study points: The presence of invariant MAIT and iNKT cells could partly confound analyses of zero-insertion sequences.

In addition, the sample was reused for a study of yellow fever vaccine responses in identical twins.

Sequencing input: PBMCs. This clonotype originated in a woman aged 18-29 years in good health.

The CDR3 loop reads CAISESSGRETQYF. The CDR3 DNA reads as TGTGCCATCAGTGAGTCGTCAGGGAGGGAGACCCAGTACTTC. The chain links TRBV10-3 to TRBJ2-5, with a possible D match to TRBD2 (6 bases). Deletions cut 0 bases from V and 5 bases from J, with 10 bases between. This CDR3 region has 14 residues. CDR1 is ENHRY and CDR2 is SYGVKD in the germline V gene.